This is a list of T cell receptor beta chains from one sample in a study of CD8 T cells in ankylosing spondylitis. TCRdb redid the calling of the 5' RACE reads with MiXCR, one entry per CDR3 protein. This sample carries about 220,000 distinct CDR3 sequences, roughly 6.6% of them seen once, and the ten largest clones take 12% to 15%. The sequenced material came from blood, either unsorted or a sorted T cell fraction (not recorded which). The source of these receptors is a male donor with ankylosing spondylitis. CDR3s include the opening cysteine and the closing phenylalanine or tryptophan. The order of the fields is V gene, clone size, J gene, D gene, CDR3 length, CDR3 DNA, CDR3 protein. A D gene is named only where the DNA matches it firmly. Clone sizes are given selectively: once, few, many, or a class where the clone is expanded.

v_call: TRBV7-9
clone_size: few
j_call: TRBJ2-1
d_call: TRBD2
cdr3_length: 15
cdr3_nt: TGTGCCAGCAGCCCTCCTGGACTAGCGGGAGCTGAGCAGTTCTTC
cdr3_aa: CASSPPGLAGAEQFF

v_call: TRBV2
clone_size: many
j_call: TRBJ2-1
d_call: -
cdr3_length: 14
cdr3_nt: TGTGCCAGCAGTGAAGAGGGGACCTTGAATGAGCAGTTCTTC
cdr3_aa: CASSEEGTLNEQFF

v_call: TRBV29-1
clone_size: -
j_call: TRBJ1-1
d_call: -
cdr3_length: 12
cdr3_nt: TGCAGCGTTGATGAAGAGACGGGTGGAGCTTTCTTT
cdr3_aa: CSVDEETGGAFF

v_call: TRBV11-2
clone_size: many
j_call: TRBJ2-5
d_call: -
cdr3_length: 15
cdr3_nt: TGTGCCAGCAGCCCCGATGCGGCAGGATATGAGACCCAGTACTTC
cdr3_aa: CASSPDAAGYETQYF

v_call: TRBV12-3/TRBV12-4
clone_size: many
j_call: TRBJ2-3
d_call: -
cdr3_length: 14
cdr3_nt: TGTGCCAGCCGAATAAGGGCCGTCACAGATACGCAGTATTTT
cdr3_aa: CASRIRAVTDTQYF

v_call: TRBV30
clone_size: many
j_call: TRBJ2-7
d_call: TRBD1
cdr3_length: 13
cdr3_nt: TGTGCCTGGAGTAAGGGACAGGGCTACGAGCAGTACTTC
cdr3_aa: CAWSKGQGYEQYF

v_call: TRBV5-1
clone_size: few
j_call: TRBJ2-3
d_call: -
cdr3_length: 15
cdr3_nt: TGCGCCAGCAGCGCCCGGGACGGGACCCCGGGTACGCAGTATTTT
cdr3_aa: CASSARDGTPGTQYF

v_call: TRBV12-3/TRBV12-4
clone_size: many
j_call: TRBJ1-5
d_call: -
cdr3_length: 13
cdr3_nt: TGTGCCAGCACCTGGGACAGCAATCAGCCCCAGCATTTT
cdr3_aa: CASTWDSNQPQHF

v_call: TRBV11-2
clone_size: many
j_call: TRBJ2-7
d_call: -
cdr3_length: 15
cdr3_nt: TGTGCCAGCAGCTTCGTTACCGGGACTGGCTACGAGCAGTACTTC
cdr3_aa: CASSFVTGTGYEQYF

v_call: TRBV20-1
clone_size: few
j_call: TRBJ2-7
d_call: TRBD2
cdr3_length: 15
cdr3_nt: TGCAGTGCTAGAGCCGGAGCGGGGGCCACCTACGAGCAGTACTTC
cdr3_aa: CSARAGAGATYEQYF

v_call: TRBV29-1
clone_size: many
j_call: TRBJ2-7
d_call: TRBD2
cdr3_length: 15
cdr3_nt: TGCAGCGTTGTTAGTGCTCTTGGCGGGAGCTACGAGCAGTACTTC
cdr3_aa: CSVVSALGGSYEQYF

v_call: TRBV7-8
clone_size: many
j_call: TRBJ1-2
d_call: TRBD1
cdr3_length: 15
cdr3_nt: TGTGCCAGCAGCTCCAACGACAGGGGGCTCCCTGGCTACACCTTC
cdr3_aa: CASSSNDRGLPGYTF

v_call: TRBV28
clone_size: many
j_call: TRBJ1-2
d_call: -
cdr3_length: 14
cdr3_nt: TGTGCCACCGTCCCCAGCGGGGATTTCTATGGCTACACCTTC
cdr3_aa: CATVPSGDFYGYTF

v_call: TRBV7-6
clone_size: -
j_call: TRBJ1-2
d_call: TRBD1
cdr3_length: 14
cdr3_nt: TGTGCCAGCAGCCCGGGACAGAAGTTTTATGGCTACACCTTC
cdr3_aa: CASSPGQKFYGYTF

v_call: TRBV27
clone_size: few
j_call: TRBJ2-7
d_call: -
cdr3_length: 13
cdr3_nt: TGTGCCAGCCAGGGGGGGGCCGACTACGAGCAGTACTTC
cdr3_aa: CASQGGADYEQYF

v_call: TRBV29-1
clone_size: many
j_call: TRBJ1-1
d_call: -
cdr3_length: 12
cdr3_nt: TGCAGCGCGACGTGGATGAACACTGAAGCTTTCTTT
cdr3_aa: CSATWMNTEAFF

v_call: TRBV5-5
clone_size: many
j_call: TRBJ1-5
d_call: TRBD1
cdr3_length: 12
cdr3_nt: TGTGCCAGCAGCTTGGGACAGGGGGCTCAGCATTTT
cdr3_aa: CASSLGQGAQHF

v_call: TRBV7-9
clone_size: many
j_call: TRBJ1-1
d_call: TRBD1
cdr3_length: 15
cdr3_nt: TGTGCCAGCAGCTTACCGGGACAGGGGGCAGGAGAAGCTTTCTTT
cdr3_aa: CASSLPGQGAGEAFF

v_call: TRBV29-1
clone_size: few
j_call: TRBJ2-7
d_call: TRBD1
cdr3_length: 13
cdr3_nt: TGCAGCGTCTATGGGACAGGGGGCCCCGAGCAGTACTTC
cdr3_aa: CSVYGTGGPEQYF

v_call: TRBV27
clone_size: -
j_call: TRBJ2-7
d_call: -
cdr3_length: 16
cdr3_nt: TGTGCCAGCAGTTTATTAGCTGAGTCCGTCGCCTACGAGCAGTACTTC
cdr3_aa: CASSLLAESVAYEQYF